The sequence of this T cell receptor beta chain was determined in a study of blood T cell repertoires in COVID-19. Study-wide background: The samples span acute and convalescent COVID-19 from the United States, Italy and Spain.

The protocol was immunoSEQ multiplex PCR, while the TCRdb copy is restricted to in-frame clones and leaves out a portion. The table has about 440,000 clones, 90% seen once; the top ten hold approximately 0.55%. Participants came from roughly 24 US areas, aged roughly 18 to 89 years. Cohorts were based on clinical histories the participants reported. In Cohort 3, a recovered donor had either two negative PCRs, clearance, or symptom resolution. Trimming at V came to 5 bases and at J to 6 bases, leaving 10 bases not matched to a gene. Germline V gene lookup returns CDR1 SGHVS and CDR2 FQNEAQ. This CDR3 comprises 15 residues.

The clonotype originates from a man aged 18 to 29 who had recovered from COVID-19. The chain links TRBV7-8 to TRBJ2-7; 10 bases are a match to TRBD1. Sample: PBMCs or T cells enriched from blood (not recorded which). CDR3 nucleotide sequence: TGTGCCAGCAGCGACTGGGACAGGGGTCCGGCCGAGCAGTACTTC. This gives the protein CASSDWDRGPAEQYF.